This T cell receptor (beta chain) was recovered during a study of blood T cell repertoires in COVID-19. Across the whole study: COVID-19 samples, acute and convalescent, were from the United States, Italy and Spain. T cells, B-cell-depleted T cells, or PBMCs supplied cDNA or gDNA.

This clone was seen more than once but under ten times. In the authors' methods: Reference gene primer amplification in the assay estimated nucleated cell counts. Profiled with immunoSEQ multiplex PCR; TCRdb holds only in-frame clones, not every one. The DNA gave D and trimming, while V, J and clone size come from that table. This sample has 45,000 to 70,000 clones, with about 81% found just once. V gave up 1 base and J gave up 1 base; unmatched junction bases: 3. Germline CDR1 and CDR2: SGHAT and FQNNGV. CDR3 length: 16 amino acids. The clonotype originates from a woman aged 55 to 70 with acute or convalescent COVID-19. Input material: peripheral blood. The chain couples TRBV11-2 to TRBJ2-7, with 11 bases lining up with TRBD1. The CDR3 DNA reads TGTGCCAGCAGCTTAGGGGACAGGGGGATATCCTACGAGCAGTACTTC. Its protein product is CASSLGDRGISYEQYF.